This T cell receptor (beta chain) was recovered during a study of regulatory and conventional T cells in RAG deficiency. Some clones are missing from TCRdb's copy, which holds only in-frame ones; the method was immunoSEQ multiplex PCR. The sample shows roughly 20,000 clones, approximately 86% of them seen only once. Genomic DNA came from blood regulatory T cells gated CD4+ CD25-high CD127-low. Germline V gives CDR1 SNHLY, CDR2 FYNNEI. The CDR3 covers 14 residues. V shed 7 bases and J shed 6 bases, with 19 bases lying between them. These data are also associated with another study on regulatory T cells. That work adds: Amplification used 52 TRBV primers and 13 TRBJ primers.

The clonotype comes from a human donor in good health. Source material: Tregs sorted from blood. J is TRBJ2-7 and V is TRBV2, with D perhaps matching TRBD1 (5 bases). The CDR3 sequence is CASTGLLQGGEQYF. Here the CDR3 DNA reads TGTGCCAGCACCGGCCTCCTTCAGGGTGGCGAGCAGTACTTC.